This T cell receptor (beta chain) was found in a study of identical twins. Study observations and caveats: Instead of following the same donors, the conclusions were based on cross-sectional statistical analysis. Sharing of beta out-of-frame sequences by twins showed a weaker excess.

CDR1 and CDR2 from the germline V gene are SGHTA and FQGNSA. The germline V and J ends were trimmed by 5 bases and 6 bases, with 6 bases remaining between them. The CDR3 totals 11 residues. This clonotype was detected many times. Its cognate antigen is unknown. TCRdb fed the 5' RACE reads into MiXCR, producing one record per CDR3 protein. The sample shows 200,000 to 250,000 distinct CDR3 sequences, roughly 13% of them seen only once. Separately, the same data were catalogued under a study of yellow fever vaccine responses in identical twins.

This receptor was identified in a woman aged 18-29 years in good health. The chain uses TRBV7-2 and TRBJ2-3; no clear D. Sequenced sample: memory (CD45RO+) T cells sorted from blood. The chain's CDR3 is CASSMGDTQYF. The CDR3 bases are TGTGCCAGCAGCATGGGGGATACGCAGTATTTT.